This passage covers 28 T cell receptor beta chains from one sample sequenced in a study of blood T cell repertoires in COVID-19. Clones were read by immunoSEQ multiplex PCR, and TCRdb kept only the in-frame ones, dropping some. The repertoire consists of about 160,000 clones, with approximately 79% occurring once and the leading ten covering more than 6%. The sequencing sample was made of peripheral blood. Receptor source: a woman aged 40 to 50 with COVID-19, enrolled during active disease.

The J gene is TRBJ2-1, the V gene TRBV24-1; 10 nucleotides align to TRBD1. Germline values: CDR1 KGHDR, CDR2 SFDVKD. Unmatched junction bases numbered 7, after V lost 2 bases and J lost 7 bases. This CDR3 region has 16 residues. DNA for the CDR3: TGTGCCACCAGTGATTCTCGGGACAGGGGAAGGAATGAGCAGTTCTTC. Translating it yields CATSDSRDRGRNEQFF.

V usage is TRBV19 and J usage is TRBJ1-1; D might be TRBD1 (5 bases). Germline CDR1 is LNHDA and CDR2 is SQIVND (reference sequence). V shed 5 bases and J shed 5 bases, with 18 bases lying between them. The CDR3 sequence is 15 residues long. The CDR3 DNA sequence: TGTGCCAGTAGTTTTGGTTGGGGCCCCAGAACTGAAGCTTTCTTT. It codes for CASSFGWGPRTEAFF.

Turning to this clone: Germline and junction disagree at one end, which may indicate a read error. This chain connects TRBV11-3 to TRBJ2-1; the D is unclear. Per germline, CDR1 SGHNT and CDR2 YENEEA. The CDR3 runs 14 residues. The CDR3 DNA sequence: TGTGCCAGCAGCTTTGGCGACTCCAACAATGAGCAGTTCTTC. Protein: CASSFGDSNNEQFF.

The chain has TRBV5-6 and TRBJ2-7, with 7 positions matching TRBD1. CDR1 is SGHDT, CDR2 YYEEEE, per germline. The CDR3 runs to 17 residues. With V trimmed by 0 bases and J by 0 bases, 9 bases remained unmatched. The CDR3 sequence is CASSLGPTRGSSYEQYF. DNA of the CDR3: TGTGCCAGCAGCTTGGGCCCGACCAGGGGGAGCTCCTACGAGCAGTACTTC.

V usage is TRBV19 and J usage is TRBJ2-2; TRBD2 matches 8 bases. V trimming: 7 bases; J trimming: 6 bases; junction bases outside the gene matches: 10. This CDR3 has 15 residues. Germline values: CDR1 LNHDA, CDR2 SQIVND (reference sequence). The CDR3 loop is CASTLRAGVPGELFF. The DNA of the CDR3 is TGTGCCAGTACCTTGAGAGCGGGAGTGCCCGGGGAGCTGTTTTTT.

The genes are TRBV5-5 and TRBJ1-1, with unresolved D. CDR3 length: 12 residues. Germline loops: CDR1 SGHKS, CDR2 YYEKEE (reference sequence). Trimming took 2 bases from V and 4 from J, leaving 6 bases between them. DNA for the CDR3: TGTGCCAGCAGCTTTCGCGGCACTGAAGCTTTCTTT. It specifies CASSFRGTEAFF.

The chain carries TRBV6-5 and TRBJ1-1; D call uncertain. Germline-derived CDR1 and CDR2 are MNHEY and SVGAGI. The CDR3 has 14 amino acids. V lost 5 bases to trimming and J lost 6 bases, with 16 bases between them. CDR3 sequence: CASSQILTDAEAFF. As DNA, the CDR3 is TGTGCCAGCAGTCAAATACTTACAGACGCTGAAGCTTTCTTT.

The CDR3 loop is CASSLTGINQPQHF. The CDR3, as DNA: TGTGCCAGCAGCCTGACAGGTATCAATCAGCCCCAGCATTTT. The V call is TRBV28, the J call TRBJ1-5, with D possibly being TRBD1 (6 bases). The CDR3 has 14 residues. V gave up 6 bases and J gave up 3 bases, with 12 bases separating them. In germline, CDR1 is MDHEN, CDR2 SYDVKM.

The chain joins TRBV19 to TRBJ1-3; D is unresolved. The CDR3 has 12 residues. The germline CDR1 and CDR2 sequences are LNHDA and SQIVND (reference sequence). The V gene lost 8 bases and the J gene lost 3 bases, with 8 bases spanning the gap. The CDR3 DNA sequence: TGTGCCAGTGGAGGGCTTGGAAACACCATATATTTT. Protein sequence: CASGGLGNTIYF. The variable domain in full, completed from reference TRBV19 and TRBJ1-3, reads DGGITQSPKYLFRKEGQNVTLSCEQNLNHDAMYWYRQDPGQGLRLIYYSQIVNDFQKGDIAEGYSVSREKKESFPLTVTSAQKNPTAFYLCASGGLGNTIYFGEGSWLTVV.

DNA of the CDR3: TGTGCCAGCAGCCAAAAACCGGGCCAGGGGACCCAGTACTTC. Its translation is CASSQKPGQGTQYF. This sequence joins TRBV4-2 and TRBJ2-5, with D perhaps matching TRBD1 (5 bases). The CDR3 length is 14 residues. V was clipped by 2 bases and J by 7 bases, with 14 bases between them. Per the germline V gene, CDR1 is LGHNA and CDR2 is YNFKEQ.

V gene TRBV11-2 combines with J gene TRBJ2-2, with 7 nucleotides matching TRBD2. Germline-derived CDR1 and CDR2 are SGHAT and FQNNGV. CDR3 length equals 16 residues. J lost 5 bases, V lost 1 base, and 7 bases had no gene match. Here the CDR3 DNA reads TGTGCCAGCAGCTTAGTTGGGGGAGGGCGGACCGGGGAGCTGTTTTTT. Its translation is CASSLVGGGRTGELFF.

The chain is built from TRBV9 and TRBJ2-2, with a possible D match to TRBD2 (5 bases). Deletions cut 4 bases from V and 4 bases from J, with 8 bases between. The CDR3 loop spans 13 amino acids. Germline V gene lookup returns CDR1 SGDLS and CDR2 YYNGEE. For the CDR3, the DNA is TGTGCCAGCAGCCTCGAGGGCACCGGGGAGCTGTTTTTT. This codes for CASSLEGTGELFF. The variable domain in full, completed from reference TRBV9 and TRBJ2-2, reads DSGVTQTPKHLITATGQRVTLRCSPRSGDLSVYWYQQSLDQGLQFLIQYYNGEERAKGNILERFSAQQFPDLHSELNLSSLELGDSALYFCASSLEGTGELFFGEGSRLTVL.

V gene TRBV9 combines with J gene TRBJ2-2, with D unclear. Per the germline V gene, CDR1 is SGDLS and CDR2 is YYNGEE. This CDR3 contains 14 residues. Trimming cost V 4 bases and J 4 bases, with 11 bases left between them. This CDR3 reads CASSSGYSTGELFF. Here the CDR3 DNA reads TGTGCCAGCAGCTCAGGATACTCCACCGGGGAGCTGTTTTTT.

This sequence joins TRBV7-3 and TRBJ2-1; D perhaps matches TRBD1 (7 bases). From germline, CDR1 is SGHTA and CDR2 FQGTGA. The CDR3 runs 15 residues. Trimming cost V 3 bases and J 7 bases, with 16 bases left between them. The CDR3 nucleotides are TGTGCCAGCAGCTTTGGAGGGCAGGGGGAAAATGAGCAGTTCTTC. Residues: CASSFGGQGENEQFF.

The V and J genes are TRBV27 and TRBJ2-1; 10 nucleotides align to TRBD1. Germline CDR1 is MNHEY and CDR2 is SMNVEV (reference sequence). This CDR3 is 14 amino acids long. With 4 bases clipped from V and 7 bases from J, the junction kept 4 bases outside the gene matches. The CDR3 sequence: CASSYGTGENEQFF. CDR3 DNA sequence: TGTGCCAGCAGTTATGGGACAGGGGAAAATGAGCAGTTCTTC.

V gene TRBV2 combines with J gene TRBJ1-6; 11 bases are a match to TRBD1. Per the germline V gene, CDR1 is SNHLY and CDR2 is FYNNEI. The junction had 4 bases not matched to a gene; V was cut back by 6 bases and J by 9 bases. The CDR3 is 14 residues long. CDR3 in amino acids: CASRDRGPTSPLHF. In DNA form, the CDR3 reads TGTGCCAGCAGGGACAGGGGGCCAACTTCACCCCTCCACTTT.

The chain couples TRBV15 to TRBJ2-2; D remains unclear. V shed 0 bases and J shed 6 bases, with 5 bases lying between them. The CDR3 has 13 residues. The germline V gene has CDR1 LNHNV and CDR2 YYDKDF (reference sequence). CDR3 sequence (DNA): TGTGCCACCAGCAGAGATCCTGCCGGGGAGCTGTTTTTT. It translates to CATSRDPAGELFF.

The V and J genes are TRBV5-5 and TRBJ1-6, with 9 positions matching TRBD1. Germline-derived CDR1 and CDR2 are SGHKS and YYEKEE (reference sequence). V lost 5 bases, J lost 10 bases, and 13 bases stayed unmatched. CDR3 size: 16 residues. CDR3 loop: CASSTRPDRGESPLHF. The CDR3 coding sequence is TGTGCCAGCAGTACTAGACCGGACAGGGGTGAATCACCCCTCCACTTT.

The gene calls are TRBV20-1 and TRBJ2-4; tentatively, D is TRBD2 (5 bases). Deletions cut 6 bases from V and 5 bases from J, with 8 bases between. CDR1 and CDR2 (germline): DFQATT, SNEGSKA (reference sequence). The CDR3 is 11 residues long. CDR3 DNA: TGCAGTGCGACCGGGGAAAACATTCAGTACTTC. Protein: CSATGENIQYF.

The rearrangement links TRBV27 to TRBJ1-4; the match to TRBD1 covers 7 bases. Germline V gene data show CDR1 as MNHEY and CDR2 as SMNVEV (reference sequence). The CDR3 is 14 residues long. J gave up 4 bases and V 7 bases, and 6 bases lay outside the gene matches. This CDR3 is CASKTGAFNEKLFF. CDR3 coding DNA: TGTGCCAGCAAAACAGGGGCCTTTAATGAAAAACTGTTTTTT.

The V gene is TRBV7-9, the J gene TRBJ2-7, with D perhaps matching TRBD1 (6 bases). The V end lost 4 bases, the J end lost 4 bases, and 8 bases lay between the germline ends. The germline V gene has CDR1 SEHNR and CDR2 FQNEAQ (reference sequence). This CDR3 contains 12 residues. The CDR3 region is CASSSQGYEQYF. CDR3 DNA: TGTGCCAGCAGCTCACAGGGTTACGAGCAGTACTTC.

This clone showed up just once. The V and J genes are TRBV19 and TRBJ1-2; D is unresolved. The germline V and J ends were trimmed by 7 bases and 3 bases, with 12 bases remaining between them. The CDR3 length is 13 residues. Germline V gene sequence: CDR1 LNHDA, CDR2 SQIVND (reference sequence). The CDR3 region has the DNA TGTGCCAGTAAGTGGTACGGGGACTATGGCTACACCTTC. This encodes CASKWYGDYGYTF.

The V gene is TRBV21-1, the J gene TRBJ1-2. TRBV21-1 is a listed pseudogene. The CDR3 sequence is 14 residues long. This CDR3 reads CASSKVVQRGGYTF. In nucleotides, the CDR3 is TGTGCCAGCAGCAAAGTGGTCCAACGGGGTGGCTACACCTTC.

CDR3: CASSLADYRTDTQYF. CDR3 bases: TGCGCCAGCAGCTTGGCCGACTATCGCACAGATACGCAGTATTTT. The chain combines TRBV5-1 with TRBJ2-3; tentatively, D is TRBD2 (5 bases). V lost 0 bases to trimming and J lost 1 base, with 9 bases between them. The CDR3 spans 15 residues. Germline-derived CDR1 and CDR2 are SGHRS and YFSETQ. The variable domain in full, with the rest retrieved from reference TRBV5-1 and TRBJ2-3, is KAGVTQTPRYLIKTRGQQVTLSCSPISGHRSVSWYQQTPGQGLQFLFEYFSETQRNKGNFPGRFSGRQFSNSRSEMNVSTLELGDSALYLCASSLADYRTDTQYFGPGTRLTVL.

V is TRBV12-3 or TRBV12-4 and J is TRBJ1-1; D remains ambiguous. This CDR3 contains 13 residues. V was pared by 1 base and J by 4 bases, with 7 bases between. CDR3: CASSLGRGTEAFF. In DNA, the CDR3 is TGTGCCAGCAGTTTAGGACGGGGCACTGAAGCTTTCTTT.

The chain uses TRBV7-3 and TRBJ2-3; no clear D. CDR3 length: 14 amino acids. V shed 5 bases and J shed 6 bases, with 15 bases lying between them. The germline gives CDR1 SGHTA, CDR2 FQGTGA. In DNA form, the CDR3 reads TGTGCCAGCAGCCCTGGATTCGGCGGTGATACGCAGTATTTT. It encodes CASSPGFGGDTQYF.

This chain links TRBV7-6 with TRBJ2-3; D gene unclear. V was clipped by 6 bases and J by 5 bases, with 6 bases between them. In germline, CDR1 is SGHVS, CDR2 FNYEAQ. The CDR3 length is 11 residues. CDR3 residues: CASSWQDTQYF. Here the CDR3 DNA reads TGTGCCAGCAGTTGGCAAGATACGCAGTATTTT.

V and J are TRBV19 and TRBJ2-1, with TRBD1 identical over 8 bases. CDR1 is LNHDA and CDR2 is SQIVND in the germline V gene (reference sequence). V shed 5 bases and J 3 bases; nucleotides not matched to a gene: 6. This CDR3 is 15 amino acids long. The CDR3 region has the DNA TGTGCCAGTAGTTCCGGGACAGGTATCTACAATGAGCAGTTCTTC. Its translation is CASSSGTGIYNEQFF.